Presented here are 27 T cell receptor beta chains from one specimen sequenced in a study of CXCR3-negative and CXCR3-positive naive CD8 T cells. Broader study findings: Naive CXCR3-positive cells had TRB CDR3s more hydrophobic than those of CXCR3-negative naive cells.

UMI-labeled 5' RACE yielded the TRB cDNA libraries. TCRdb re-called the 5' RACE reads; one entry per CDR3 protein, DNA not given. The sample spans 75,000 to 100,000 distinct CDR3 sequences; the ten largest clones claim 0.82%. Their target antigens are unknown. The sequenced sample was naive CXCR3+ CD8+ T cells from blood. Subset denoted: CD45RO-CCR7+CD27+CD95- naive CD8+ T cells expressing CXCR3 (TNR3+). The receptor source for this set is a human donor in good health. Some clones in this sample may be carry-over from other donors' samples.

The V call is TRBV21-1, the J call TRBJ2-7; there is no DNA to check the TCRdb D call of TRBD1. TRBV21-1 is assigned pseudogene status. The CDR3 runs 16 residues. The CDR3 reads CASSKVETSPQDEQYF.

The rearrangement uses TRBV18 and TRBJ1-2; no DNA is available, so the TRBD1 call from TCRdb remains unchecked. The germline gives CDR1 KGHSH, CDR2 LQKENI. The CDR3 covers 14 residues. The CDR3 reads CASSPPGDRDDYTF.

The chain uses TRBV28 and TRBJ2-7; TCRdb selects TRBD1, and the lack of DNA leaves this call unchecked. The germline V gene has CDR1 MDHEN and CDR2 SYDVKM. The CDR3 runs to 14 residues. The CDR3 loop is CASRPTGPSYEQYF. The whole variable domain, remainder taken from reference TRBV28 and TRBJ2-7, is DVKVTQSSRYLVKRTGEKVFLECVQDMDHENMFWYRQDPGLGLRLIYFSYDVKMKEKGDIPEGYSVSREKKERFSLILESASTNQTSMYLCASRPTGPSYEQYFGPGTRLTVT.

The chain is built from TRBV7-8 and TRBJ2-4. CDR3 length: 16 amino acids. Germline CDR1 and CDR2: SGHVS and FQNEAQ. CDR3 amino acids: CASSLWVPTAKNIQYF.

This chain's CDR3 is CASSQERVNQPQHF. The V call is TRBV4-1, the J call TRBJ1-5. CDR3 size: 14 residues. The germline V gene has CDR1 MGHRA and CDR2 YSYEKL.

The chain joins TRBV11-2 to TRBJ2-7; TCRdb names TRBD2, which stays unverified in the absence of DNA. Looked up from germline, CDR1 is SGHAT and CDR2 is FQNNGV. This CDR3 is 14 amino acids long. The CDR3 sequence is CASSFGTTNYEQYF.

The chain links TRBV7-8 to TRBJ2-2; TCRdb lists TRBD1, though no DNA is available to test this call. Per the germline V gene, CDR1 is SGHVS and CDR2 is FQNEAQ. This CDR3 is 16 amino acids long. This CDR3 is CASSLRDWDRGGELFF.

V gene TRBV5-1 combines with J gene TRBJ2-1. The CDR3 is 12 residues long. Per the germline V gene, CDR1 is SGHRS and CDR2 is YFSETQ. The CDR3 sequence: CASSLGPNEQFF.

V is TRBV29-1 and J is TRBJ2-7; TCRdb proposes TRBD1, but this gene call is untestable without DNA. The CDR3 contains 13 residues. The germline CDR1 and CDR2 sequences are SQVTM and ANQGSEA. The CDR3 sequence: CSVKTGTGYEQYF.

The J gene is TRBJ2-1, the V gene TRBV29-1; without DNA, the TCRdb call of TRBD1 cannot be checked. This CDR3 is built from 15 residues. Per the germline V gene, CDR1 is SQVTM and CDR2 is ANQGSEA. The CDR3 is CSVEVVGSEGGEQFF.

This sequence joins TRBV7-2 and TRBJ2-1; TCRdb gives TRBD2 as the D gene, but with no DNA this cannot be confirmed. The germline V gene encodes CDR1 SGHTA and CDR2 FQGNSA. There are 18 residues in the CDR3. The CDR3 spells CASSPTGAGVDLGNEQFF.

The CDR3 sequence: CASSPGSRDGYTF. The chain is built from TRBV18 and TRBJ1-2. The CDR3 consists of 13 residues. Germline V lookup: CDR1 KGHSH, CDR2 LQKENI.

This chain links TRBV2 with TRBJ2-3; TCRdb calls TRBD1, which cannot be checked without DNA. This CDR3 contains 15 residues. Germline V CDR1 and CDR2: SNHLY, FYNNEI. The CDR3 loop reads CASRPRGDTTDTQYF.

The chain recombines TRBV7-2 with TRBJ1-2; the TCRdb call, TRBD1, lacks DNA for checking. There are 14 residues in the CDR3. Germline V gene data show CDR1 as SGHTA and CDR2 as FQGNSA. This CDR3 reads CASTLLSTGRGYTF.

The chain combines TRBV7-2 with TRBJ2-3; TCRdb designates TRBD2, a call that cannot be tested without DNA. The germline V gene encodes CDR1 SGHTA and CDR2 FQGNSA. This CDR3 is 18 amino acids long. CDR3 loop: CASSWGLAGDPGTDTQYF.

CDR3 amino acids: CASRTLGLAGARTGELFF. The gene calls are TRBV10-1 and TRBJ2-2; TCRdb names TRBD2, which stays unverified in the absence of DNA. The germline V gene has CDR1 WNHNN and CDR2 SYGVQD (reference sequence). CDR3 length: 18 residues.

The chain joins TRBV7-3 to TRBJ2-5; TCRdb's D gene call, TRBD1, goes unchecked for lack of DNA. The CDR3 sequence is 17 residues long. The V gene's germline CDR1 is SGHTA and CDR2 FQGTGA. This chain's CDR3 is CASSSYIVQGAKETQYF.

V is TRBV29-1 and J is TRBJ1-1; TCRdb calls TRBD1, which cannot be checked without DNA. This CDR3 region has 14 residues. Germline assignment: CDR1 SQVTM and CDR2 ANQGSEA. The CDR3 reads CSVALNRVWNEAFF.

The CDR3 reads CASSVEGGSYTEAFF. This chain links TRBV9 with TRBJ1-1; TCRdb lists TRBD1, though no DNA is available to test this call. The germline gives CDR1 SGDLS, CDR2 YYNGEE. CDR3 length: 15 residues.

The V gene is TRBV30, the J gene TRBJ2-7. The CDR3 sequence is 13 residues long. Germline lookup yields CDR1 GTSNPN and CDR2 SVGIG (reference sequence). CDR3 sequence reads: CAWMRVNSYEQYF.

The chain has TRBV10-3 and TRBJ2-1; TCRdb names TRBD2, which stays unverified in the absence of DNA. Germline loops: CDR1 ENHRY, CDR2 SYGVKD. This CDR3 is built from 13 residues. The CDR3 is CAISDPSRGEQFF.

V gene TRBV5-1 combines with J gene TRBJ2-2. Germline V gene sequence: CDR1 SGHRS, CDR2 YFSETQ. CDR3 size: 16 residues. The CDR3 loop reads CASSLRFGENTGELFF.

V usage is TRBV11-2 and J usage is TRBJ1-2; the D call of TRBD1 rests on TCRdb alone, since no DNA is present to check it. The germline gives CDR1 SGHAT, CDR2 FQNNGV. This CDR3 is built from 12 residues. CDR3 in amino acids: CASSFGTGGYTF. Looking up the rest from reference TRBV11-2 and TRBJ1-2 gives the full variable domain: EAGVAQSPRYKIIEKRQSVAFWCNPISGHATLYWYQQILGQGPKLLIQFQNNGVVDDSQLPKDRFSAERLKGVDSTLKIQPAKLEDSAVYLCASSFGTGGYTFGSGTRLTVV.

V gene TRBV13 combines with J gene TRBJ2-1; TCRdb selects TRBD1, and the lack of DNA leaves this call unchecked. Germline V gives CDR1 PRHDT, CDR2 FYEKMQ (reference sequence). CDR3 size: 15 residues. CDR3: CASSAPGLGDNEQFF.

The chain combines TRBV23-1 with TRBJ1-5; TCRdb calls TRBD1, which cannot be checked without DNA. TRBV23-1 is given ORF status, its function remaining uncertain. The CDR3 totals 16 residues. The CDR3 loop reads CASSQPDRGRRQPQHF.

J is TRBJ2-7 and V is TRBV5-1; TCRdb reports TRBD1, a call that lacks DNA to check it against. The CDR3 covers 14 residues. CDR1 is SGHRS and CDR2 is YFSETQ in the germline V gene. The CDR3 is CASSLADTTTEQYF.

The rearrangement uses TRBV7-9 and TRBJ1-1; TCRdb gives TRBD1 as the D gene, but with no DNA this cannot be confirmed. This CDR3 is 15 amino acids long. CDR1 and CDR2 from the germline V gene are SEHNR and FQNEAQ (reference sequence). The chain's CDR3 is CASSNPGQGNTEAFF.